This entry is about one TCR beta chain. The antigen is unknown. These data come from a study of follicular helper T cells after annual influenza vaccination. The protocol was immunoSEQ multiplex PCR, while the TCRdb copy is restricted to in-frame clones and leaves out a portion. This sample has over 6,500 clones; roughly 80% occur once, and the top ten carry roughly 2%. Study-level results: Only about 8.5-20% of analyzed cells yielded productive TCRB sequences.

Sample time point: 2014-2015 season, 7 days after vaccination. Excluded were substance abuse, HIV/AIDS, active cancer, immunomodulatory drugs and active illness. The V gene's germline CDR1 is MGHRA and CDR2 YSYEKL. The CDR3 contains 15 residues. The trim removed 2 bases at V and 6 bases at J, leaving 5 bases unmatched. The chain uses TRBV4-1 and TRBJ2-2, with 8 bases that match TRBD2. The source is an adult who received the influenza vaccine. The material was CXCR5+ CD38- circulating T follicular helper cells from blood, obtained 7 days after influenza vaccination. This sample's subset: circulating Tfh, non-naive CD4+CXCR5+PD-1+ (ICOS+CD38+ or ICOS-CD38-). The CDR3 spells CASSQSGGAPGELFF. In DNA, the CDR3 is TGCGCCAGCAGCCAATCCGGGGGGGCCCCCGGGGAGCTGTTTTTT.